These 6 T cell receptor beta chains originate from one sample sequenced in a study of graft-versus-host responses after intestinal transplantation. Clones were read by immunoSEQ multiplex PCR, and TCRdb kept only the in-frame ones, dropping some. The sample yields tens of thousands of clones, approximately 90% seen once. Sequences were derived from PBMCs, sampled 26 days after transplant. The receptors derive from a human patient who received an intestinal transplant, so some T cells may come from the graft donor.

This chain joins TRBV4-2 and TRBJ1-5; D ambiguous. Germline V gene data show CDR1 as LGHNA and CDR2 as YNFKEQ. V was pared by 0 bases and J by 7 bases, with 10 bases between. This CDR3 contains 14 residues. CDR3 residues: CASSQDKEVQPQHF. CDR3 DNA sequence: TGTGCCAGCAGCCAAGATAAGGAGGTCCAGCCCCAGCATTTT.

J is TRBJ1-2 and V is TRBV5-1; 7 bases match TRBD1. The CDR3 runs 15 residues. Germline loops: CDR1 SGHRS, CDR2 YFSETQ. J gave up 1 base and V 3 bases, and 6 bases lay outside the gene matches. The CDR3, as DNA: TGCGCCAGCAGCTGGGTGGGACAGAATAACTATGGCTACACCTTC. The encoded protein is CASSWVGQNNYGYTF.

This clone was recorded only once. This chain connects TRBV5-4 to TRBJ2-7, with D perhaps TRBD1 (6 bases). CDR3 length: 13 amino acids. CDR1 SGHNT and CDR2 YYREEE come from the germline V gene (reference sequence). V shed 7 bases and J shed 1 base, with 12 bases lying between them. CDR3 residues: CASGTKPSYEQYV. The DNA of the CDR3 is TGTGCCAGCGGGACAAAGCCTTCCTACGAGCAGTACGTC.

This chain connects TRBV4-1 to TRBJ1-1; 11 bases align to TRBD1. CDR3 length: 14 amino acids. The J segment lost 3 bases and the V segment lost 4 bases, leaving 1 base of the junction unmatched. The germline gives CDR1 MGHRA, CDR2 YSYEKL. In nucleotides, the CDR3 is TGCGCCAGCAGCCTGGGACAGGGGGACACTGAAGCTTTCTTT. Its protein is CASSLGQGDTEAFF.

This sequence joins TRBV5-1 and TRBJ1-5; TRBD1 matches 10 bases. Trimming took 3 bases from V and 1 from J; bases not matched to a gene: 4. Germline V lookup: CDR1 SGHRS, CDR2 YFSETQ. This CDR3 has 16 residues. In DNA, the CDR3 is TGCGCCAGCAGCTGGGACAGGGGAATAAGCAATCAGCCCCAGCATTTT. Amino acid sequence: CASSWDRGISNQPQHF.

The chain recombines TRBV28 with TRBJ2-5; TRBD1 might be the D (7 bases). The V end lost 5 bases, the J end lost 5 bases, and 21 bases lay between the germline ends. The CDR3 contains 16 residues. Looked up from germline, CDR1 is MDHEN and CDR2 is SYDVKM. CDR3 sequence: CASSPRSWTGGETQYF. CDR3 sequence (DNA): TGTGCCAGCAGTCCCCGATCTTGGACAGGAGGGGAGACCCAGTACTTC.